This T cell receptor (beta chain) is from a study of blood T cell repertoires in COVID-19. Data came from immunoSEQ multiplex PCR; TCRdb stores just in-frame clones and leaves some out. There are about 80,000 clones in the sample; roughly 78% occur only once, and 8.5% to 12% lies in the top ten. Trimming removed 5 bases from V and 5 bases from J; junction bases left unmatched: 5. The germline CDR1 and CDR2 sequences are MDHEN and SYDVKM. The CDR3 has 14 amino acids. Sequencing used peripheral blood. This chain connects TRBV28 to TRBJ2-1; 8 bases fit TRBD1. The sequence derives from a man aged 60-69 years with acute or convalescent COVID-19. The CDR3 reads CASSPGTGDNEQFF. DNA of the CDR3: TGTGCCAGCAGTCCCGGGACAGGCGACAATGAGCAGTTCTTC. The whole variable domain, remainder taken from reference TRBV28 and TRBJ2-1, is DVKVTQSSRYLVKRTGEKVFLECVQDMDHENMFWYRQDPGLGLRLIYFSYDVKMKEKGDIPEGYSVSREKKERFSLILESASTNQTSMYLCASSPGTGDNEQFFGPGTRLTVL.